Shown below are 25 T cell receptor beta chains from a single sample sequenced in a study of cytomegalovirus exposure and HLA in healthy donors. The PCR was carried out with 60 Vbeta primers and 13 Jbeta primers. Generated by immunoSEQ multiplex PCR, the TCRdb table keeps only in-frame clones and is missing some. The data contain about 120,000 clones, about two thirds of them seen just once; the ten biggest clones take up less than 4.5%. Sequencing input: PBMCs. Source of these receptors: a man younger than 45 in good health and CMV-seronegative.

The V and J genes are TRBV7-2 and TRBJ1-6; possible D gene TRBD1, 6 bases. This CDR3 has 17 amino acids. V lost 1 base and J 15 bases, leaving 25 bases between the germline ends. Per the germline V gene, CDR1 is SGHTA and CDR2 is FQGNSA. The chain's CDR3 is CASSLDAGAGVSLGLHF. DNA for the CDR3: TGTGCCAGCAGCTTAGATGCAGGGGCCGGGGTCTCGTTGGGCCTCCACTTT.

The chain carries TRBV7-3 and TRBJ2-3; 7 positions agree with TRBD1. V shed 5 bases, J shed 4 bases, and the junction held 12 bases outside the gene matches. The CDR3 spans 16 residues. Germline CDR1 reads SGHTA; CDR2 reads FQGTGA. CDR3: CASSTRQGRYADTQYF. CDR3 DNA sequence: TGTGCCAGCAGCACACGACAGGGTAGATATGCAGATACGCAGTATTTT.

The V and J genes are TRBV5-1 and TRBJ2-5; 9 bases match TRBD1. The better agreement between TRBJ2-7 and the DNA end casts doubt on the J call. The V gene's germline CDR1 is SGHRS and CDR2 YFSETQ. The CDR3 runs 14 residues. The CDR3 is CASSLGQGVHEQYF. The DNA for the CDR3 is TGCGCCAGCAGCTTGGGACAGGGGGTCCACGAGCAGTACTTC.

The chain combines TRBV5-1 with TRBJ2-7; D is uncertain. Trimming removed 4 bases at V and 0 bases at J, with 14 bases between. The germline V gene encodes CDR1 SGHRS and CDR2 YFSETQ. The CDR3 contains 15 residues. In DNA, the CDR3 is TGCGCCAGCAGCCCGGTGGGCCTCAGCTCCTACGAGCAGTACTTC. This sequence encodes CASSPVGLSSYEQYF.

The rearrangement uses TRBV5-1 and TRBJ2-3; D perhaps matches TRBD2 (6 bases). V was cut by 0 bases and J by 5 bases, with 16 bases left in between. The CDR3 runs to 16 residues. Germline CDR1 reads SGHRS; CDR2 reads YFSETQ. CDR3 loop: CASSLGGAGRGDTQYF. DNA of the CDR3: TGCGCCAGCAGCTTGGGAGGGGCGGGGAGAGGAGATACGCAGTATTTT.

This clone has only a few counts. The V and J genes are TRBV11-2 and TRBJ2-7; D is possibly TRBD1 (6 bases). The CDR3 loop spans 14 amino acids. Trimming removed 5 bases at V and 1 base at J, with 12 bases between. The germline V gene has CDR1 SGHAT and CDR2 FQNNGV. CDR3 sequence: CASSQGLLSYEQYF. In nucleotides, the CDR3 is TGTGCCAGCAGCCAGGGGCTCCTTTCCTACGAGCAGTACTTC. The full variable domain, rest sourced from reference TRBV11-2 and TRBJ2-7, is EAGVAQSPRYKIIEKRQSVAFWCNPISGHATLYWYQQILGQGPKLLIQFQNNGVVDDSQLPKDRFSAERLKGVDSTLKIQPAKLEDSAVYLCASSQGLLSYEQYFGPGTRLTVT.

This chain links TRBV28 with TRBJ2-6, with D possibly being TRBD1 (6 bases). V dropped 2 bases and J dropped 3 bases, with 11 bases sitting between them. The CDR3 totals 16 residues. In germline, CDR1 is MDHEN, CDR2 SYDVKM. The DNA for the CDR3 is TGTGCCAGCAGTTTACAGGGGCAGGGTGGGGCCAACGTCCTGACTTTC. Translated, it gives CASSLQGQGGANVLTF.

Worth noting for this clone: Other nucleotide sequences from this sample produce the same CDR3. The genes are TRBV19 and TRBJ2-2, with 9 bases identical to TRBD2. The germline V gene encodes CDR1 LNHDA and CDR2 SQIVND (reference sequence). CDR3 length: 17 residues. V shed 6 bases and J 4 bases; nucleotides not matched to a gene: 12. Here the CDR3 reads CASSPGAGGLFTGELFF. The CDR3 DNA follows: TGTGCCAGTAGCCCTGGAGCGGGGGGCTTATTCACCGGGGAGCTGTTTTTT.

The gene calls are TRBV18 and TRBJ2-7; no reliable D call. Trimming left V 4 bases short and J 3 bases short, with 10 bases between. Germline assignment: CDR1 KGHSH and CDR2 LQKENI. This CDR3 has 13 amino acids. The CDR3: CASSLAQRYEQYF. The CDR3 nucleotides read TGTGCCAGCTCACTAGCCCAACGCTACGAGCAGTACTTC.

This chain uses TRBV7-8 with TRBJ2-5; perhaps TRBD1 as D (6 bases). Gene TRBJ2-7 matches the end of the DNA better, so the J call may be wrong. The germline V gene encodes CDR1 SGHVS and CDR2 FQNEAQ. There are 13 residues in the CDR3. The CDR3 region is CASSLRGIDEQYF. The DNA of the CDR3 is TGTGCCAGCAGCTTGAGGGGGATCGACGAGCAGTACTTC.

V gene TRBV19 combines with J gene TRBJ2-3; 7 positions match TRBD1. The V segment lost 0 bases and the J segment 3 bases; nucleotides outside the gene matches: 6. Looked up from germline, CDR1 is LNHDA and CDR2 is SQIVND (reference sequence). This CDR3 comprises 16 residues. Here the CDR3 reads CASSIDRGRGTDTQYF. The CDR3 DNA follows: TGTGCCAGTAGTATAGATAGAGGCAGGGGGACAGATACGCAGTATTTT.

V usage is TRBV5-1 and J usage is TRBJ1-2; 8 bases agree with TRBD1. Trimming took 4 bases from V and 3 from J; bases not matched to a gene: 5. The CDR3 consists of 14 residues. Germline V lookup: CDR1 SGHRS, CDR2 YFSETQ. CDR3 protein: CASSPGQGYYGYTF. The CDR3 DNA reads as TGCGCCAGCAGCCCTGGACAGGGATACTATGGCTACACCTTC.

The chain joins TRBV27 to TRBJ2-5; D gene ambiguous. The J call may be incorrect, as the DNA end agrees better with TRBJ2-7. CDR3 size: 11 residues. Germline lookup yields CDR1 MNHEY and CDR2 SMNVEV (reference sequence). The chain's CDR3 is CASSSSYEQYF. The DNA of the CDR3 is TGTGCCAGCAGTTCCTCCTACGAGCAGTACTTC.

The rearrangement uses TRBV18 and TRBJ2-5; no clear D. This CDR3 spans 13 amino acids. Trimming took 0 bases from V and 5 from J, leaving 7 bases between them. Germline assignment: CDR1 KGHSH and CDR2 LQKENI. The CDR3 protein is CASSPPSSETQYF. The CDR3 DNA sequence: TGTGCCAGCTCACCACCGTCTTCGGAGACCCAGTACTTC. Combining the CDR3 with reference TRBV18 and TRBJ2-5 gives the whole variable domain NAGVMQNPRHLVRRRGQEARLRCSPMKGHSHVYWYRQLPEEGLKFMVYLQKENIIDESGMPKERFSAEFPKEGPSILRIQQVVRGDSAAYFCASSPPSSETQYFGPGTRLLVL.

The genes are TRBV5-1 and TRBJ1-1; no clear D gene. This CDR3 is 13 amino acids long. Germline V CDR1 and CDR2: SGHRS, YFSETQ. V was cut by 6 bases and J by 0 bases, with 9 bases left in between. CDR3 in DNA: TGCGCCAGCACCATCTCAGTGAACACTGAAGCTTTCTTT. Residues: CASTISVNTEAFF.

The chain has TRBV11-2 and TRBJ2-7; possible D gene TRBD1, 6 bases. V was pared by 0 bases and J by 3 bases, with 9 bases between. The germline gives CDR1 SGHAT, CDR2 FQNNGV. There are 14 residues in the CDR3. CDR3 bases: TGTGCCAGCAGCTTAGATCTGGACAGCTACGAGCAGTACTTC. It specifies CASSLDLDSYEQYF.

J is TRBJ2-7 and V is TRBV6-6; maybe TRBD1 (6 bases). Between the trimmed V and J ends, which lost 2 bases and 6 bases, there was a span of 8 bases. This CDR3 spans 12 amino acids. The germline CDR1 and CDR2 sequences are MNHNY and SVGAGI (reference sequence). The CDR3 sequence: CASSYGGFEQYF. For the CDR3, the DNA is TGTGCCAGCAGTTACGGGGGCTTCGAGCAGTACTTC.

In this sample, this clone turned up once. The chain links TRBV5-1 to TRBJ2-7; 9 bases map to TRBD1. There are 14 residues in the CDR3. Germline trimming cut 4 bases from V and 7 bases from J; bases unmatched to any gene: 9. Looked up from germline, CDR1 is SGHRS and CDR2 is YFSETQ. The CDR3 DNA reads TGCGCCAGCAGCCCGGACAGGGGCTCTTCGGAGCAGTACTTC. The encoded protein is CASSPDRGSSEQYF. Using reference TRBV5-1 and TRBJ2-7 for the parts outside the CDR3, the full variable domain is KAGVTQTPRYLIKTRGQQVTLSCSPISGHRSVSWYQQTPGQGLQFLFEYFSETQRNKGNFPGRFSGRQFSNSRSEMNVSTLELGDSALYLCASSPDRGSSEQYFGPGTRLTVT.

J is TRBJ2-2 and V is TRBV2; the D is unclear. The CDR3 consists of 12 residues. Trimming pared 3 bases from V and 7 bases from J, leaving 6 bases between. CDR1 is SNHLY and CDR2 is FYNNEI in the germline V gene. The CDR3 sequence is CASSELYGELFF. CDR3 nucleotide sequence: TGTGCCAGCAGTGAGTTGTACGGGGAGCTGTTTTTT.

The chain carries TRBV2 and TRBJ1-1; 11 bases map to TRBD1. The CDR3 extends over 15 amino acids. CDR1 and CDR2 (germline): SNHLY, FYNNEI. Trimming cost V 6 bases and J 4 bases; bases outside gene matches: 7. As DNA, the CDR3 is TGTGCCAGCAGGCGGACAGGGGGCAAAGGCACTGAAGCTTTCTTT. Protein sequence: CASRRTGGKGTEAFF.

The chain couples TRBV30 to TRBJ1-2, with D maybe TRBD1 (5 bases). CDR1 is GTSNPN, CDR2 SVGIG, per germline (reference sequence). V was clipped by 0 bases and J by 8 bases, with 13 bases between them. The CDR3 extends over 13 amino acids. The CDR3 sequence is CAWSVLQAGGYTF. Written as DNA, the CDR3 is TGTGCCTGGAGTGTACTACAGGCCGGAGGCTACACCTTC.

Concerning this clone: A read error may account for a junction end that differs from germline. The V and J genes are TRBV7-7 and TRBJ2-7, with D perhaps TRBD2 (5 bases). Germline V gene lookup returns CDR1 SSHAT and CDR2 FNYEAQ (reference sequence). The CDR3 is 14 amino acids. The chain's CDR3 is CASSPRTDSYEQYF. The CDR3, as DNA: TGTGCTAGCAGCCCGAGGACTGACTCCTACGAGCAGTACTTC.

CDR3 region: CAIRSMNTEAFF. In nucleotides, the CDR3 is TGTGCCATCCGGAGCATGAACACTGAAGCTTTCTTT. This sequence joins TRBV7-9 and TRBJ1-1; no definite D call. From germline, CDR1 is SEHNR and CDR2 FQNEAQ (reference sequence). The CDR3 spans 12 residues. V lost 10 bases to trimming and J lost 0 bases, with 9 bases between them.

This chain uses TRBV27 with TRBJ2-3; tentatively, D is TRBD2 (6 bases). V was pared by 3 bases and J by 3 bases, with 13 bases between. Per germline, CDR1 MNHEY and CDR2 SMNVEV (reference sequence). This CDR3 contains 15 residues. Written as DNA, the CDR3 is TGTGCCAGCAGTTTCGGGACTGAGGGGACAGATACGCAGTATTTT. This codes for CASSFGTEGTDTQYF.

Only a few counts were recorded for this clone. CDR3 protein: CASSPNGAGSAGELFF. CDR3 in DNA: TGTGCCAGCTCACCAAACGGGGCGGGGTCCGCCGGGGAGCTGTTTTTT. This chain links TRBV18 with TRBJ2-2; D is perhaps TRBD2 (6 bases). The germline CDR1 and CDR2 sequences are KGHSH and LQKENI. The CDR3 covers 16 residues. V lost 2 bases and J 6 bases, leaving 16 bases between the germline ends.